This TCR beta chain was obtained from a study of immune cell composition in non-small cell lung cancer. Looked up from germline, CDR1 is SGDLS and CDR2 is YYNGEE. The V and J ends lost 4 bases and 0 bases, in that order; junction bases with no gene match: 9. The CDR3 is 17 residues long. Data came from immunoSEQ multiplex PCR; TCRdb stores just in-frame clones and leaves some out. The table includes about 4,700 clones, around 78% detected once. Sequenced: lung tumor tissue. The chain carries TRBV9 and TRBJ1-3; 8 bases are shared with TRBD1. This sequence was found in a human donor with non-small cell lung cancer. DNA for the CDR3: TGTGCCAGCAGCCCCGGACAGGGTCGGAGCTCTGGAAACACCATATATTTT. Translation gives CASSPGQGRSSGNTIYF. Full variable domain (rest looked up from reference TRBV9 and TRBJ1-3): DSGVTQTPKHLITATGQRVTLRCSPRSGDLSVYWYQQSLDQGLQFLIQYYNGEERAKGNILERFSAQQFPDLHSELNLSSLELGDSALYFCASSPGQGRSSGNTIYFGEGSWLTVV.